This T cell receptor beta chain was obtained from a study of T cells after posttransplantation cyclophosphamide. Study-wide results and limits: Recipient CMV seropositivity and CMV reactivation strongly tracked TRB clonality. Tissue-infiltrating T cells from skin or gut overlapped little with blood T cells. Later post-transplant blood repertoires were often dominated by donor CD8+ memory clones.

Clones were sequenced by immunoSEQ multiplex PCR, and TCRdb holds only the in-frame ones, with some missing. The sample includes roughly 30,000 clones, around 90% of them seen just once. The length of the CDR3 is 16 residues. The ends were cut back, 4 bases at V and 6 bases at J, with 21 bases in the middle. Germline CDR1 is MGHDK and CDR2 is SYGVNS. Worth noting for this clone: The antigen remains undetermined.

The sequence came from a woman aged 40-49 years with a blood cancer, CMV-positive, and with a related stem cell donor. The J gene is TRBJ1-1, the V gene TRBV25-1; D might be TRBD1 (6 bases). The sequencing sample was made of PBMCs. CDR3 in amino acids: CASSAPPFQGRPEAFF. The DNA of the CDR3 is TGTGCCAGCAGTGCTCCTCCCTTCCAGGGGCGCCCTGAAGCTTTCTTT.